Reported below is one T cell receptor (beta chain). This clone was seen only once. Which antigen it targets is not known. Within one base of it there is no much larger clone, and no base qualities were kept. The cohort comprised 710 or so healthy bone marrow donors. At the time of sampling, every cohort member was nominally healthy, though immune exposures that went unrecorded were likely present. The donor tested CMV seronegative and was one of the 352 seronegative cohort members. A peripheral blood sample was provided by each donor, and peripheral blood mononuclear cells were used for TCR beta sequencing. The Qiagen DNeasy Blood Extraction Kit was used to extract genomic DNA from the blood cell samples. From cysteine to phenylalanine, the CDR3 is 15 amino acids long. Here the CDR3 DNA is all that survives: 45 bases in frame from base 1. In the germline V gene, CDR1 corresponds to MDHEN and CDR2 to SYDVKM.

The sample is drawn from a study of cytomegalovirus exposure and HLA in healthy donors (dated by TCRdb to about 2017). The study in broad terms: An earlier analysis of roughly 570 of the donors reported under 300 Gb of sequence data and 90 million to 120 million unique TCR beta sequences obtained from about 179 million T cells. A separate validation cohort of 100 to 150 different subjects was used in addition to the roughly 720-subject first cohort. Among the roughly 390 genotyped donors, under 90% belonged to the genetic ancestry cluster associated with self-reported Caucasian donors. The study combined high-throughput TCR immunosequencing, statistical association of individual TCRs with disease status, and machine learning to predict cytomegalovirus infection status. About 300 gigabases of sequencing data and approximately 93 million unique TCR sequences were included in an early release covering under 650 HLA-typed donors. Alongside the repertoire data, information on donor age, sex, ethnicity and CMV serostatus was compiled. The study aimed to test whether signatures of past pathogen exposure could be identified by cataloging public T cell receptors. Across 300 to 500 genotyped donors of the cohort, an average of about 240,000 unique TCR beta nucleotide sequences per donor were sequenced, and roughly 18% of those sequences were non-productive. To study patterns of TCR occurrence, a later analysis re-analyzed previously published TCR beta repertoires from several hundred donors and added high-resolution HLA genotyping. Four to six DR-DQ haplotypes were handled as single units for association and clustering, since linkage in the cohort was strong. Both class I and class II loci were covered by HLA typing, at four-digit resolution. The study profiled the T cell repertoires of 666 subjects by immunosequencing and related them to cytomegalovirus serostatus. An earlier analysis of around 580 of the donors used high-throughput TCR beta sequencing to judge whether each TCR beta V gene segment behaved as functional or pseudogenic. The number of typed donors differed by locus: about 620-640 for A, B, C, DRB1 and DQB1; 500 to 550 for DQA1; approximately 600 for DPA1; and around 470 for DPB1. Rather than drawing on any new phenotypic data, the later analysis identified candidate immune exposures from TCR beta sequences and the way those sequences occurred across donors. A later genetic analysis used genome-wide SNP genotypes for about 60% of the roughly 700 donors, treating that subset as a discovery cohort. All discovery cohort repertoires had been generated on a single sequencing platform.

The full study reports these points: Broadly in line with IMGT annotations, most TCR beta V segments showed up in productive rearrangements about 90% or about 30% of the time in an earlier analysis of around 550 of the donors. Correlated functional status among segregating V segments might reflect linkage disequilibrium, but an unknown experimental factor could not be ruled out. Because some donors lacked HLA typing at each locus, the association tests relied only on the typed subset. In a later analysis, HLA-associated TCR beta chains were found to be more clonally expanded and to have lower generation probabilities than equally common non-associated chains. The earlier analysis of almost 600 of the donors excluded roughly 17 rarely observed V segments, including chromosome 9 orphons, because counts were too low. In both the original and validation cohorts, the classifier was reported to diagnose cytomegalovirus status with high specificity and sensitivity. Strong co-occurrence of HLA alleles, especially DR and DQ, made assigning TCR associations to individual alleles difficult. A total of around 150 TCR beta chains were listed by the study as associated with cytomegalovirus. A cluster of highly shared sequence variants was judged likely to be a technical artifact of the sequencing pipeline. Sequencing depth was assumed to be roughly uniform across donors in the presence/absence analyses, though that assumption may not hold. In a later genetic analysis, fewer N-insertions in productive TCRs were reported among donors in an Asian-associated ancestry cluster than the roughly 700-donor mean. In a later analysis, about 16,000 TCR beta sequences were associated with specific HLA alleles at a false discovery rate of 0.05. In a later analysis, TCR association rates were found to vary across HLA loci, with the most associated TCRs seen for DRB1 alleles and the fewest for HLA-C alleles. Because the 87-base-pair reads could not distinguish some IMGT-functional V segments, including TRBV6-2 and TRBV6-3, those segments were excluded. This cohort had only TCR beta chains sequenced, and the lack of alpha or paired-chain data limited which features could be detected. While some public TCRs were present in many individuals, most TCR sequences turned up only very rarely across donors. In vitro tests confirmed that a few of the cytomegalovirus-associated TCR beta chains recognize cytomegalovirus antigens. The authors suggested that the approach could potentially be generalized to other disease states and immunological phenotypes. The only immune exposure information available for the cohort was CMV serostatus. In a later genetic analysis, a missense DCLRE1C variant was associated with V-gene and J-gene trimming of TCR beta chains, and the association was replicated in an independent cohort. A further reported finding was that TCR beta sequences accurately predicted the HLA-A and HLA-B alleles for most subjects in the first cohort. In a later analysis, several top co-occurrence clusters were reported to appear linked to parvovirus B19, influenza, CMV and Epstein-Barr virus. Most CMV-associated TCR beta chains appeared to be HLA-restricted in a later analysis, and the HLA associations seemed to be driven largely by CMV exposure.

The library was built by means of the immunoSEQ multiplex PCR assay. For the multiplex PCR, a mixture combining 60 forward primers for TCR Vbeta segments and 13 reverse primers for TCR Jbeta segments was used. Amplification of the CDR3 region of rearranged TCR beta genes was performed with a multiplex PCR assay on genomic DNA. The Illumina HiSeq System was used to sequence the amplified TCR beta libraries as 87-base-pair reads. The original pipeline was this. Across the 666 repertoires, a later analysis counted tens of millions of unique TCR beta chains, some 11 million of which were shared by at least two donors. To remove PCR and sequencing errors, raw reads were error-corrected and collapsed into unique sequences using a nearest-neighbor algorithm that merged closely related sequences. To assign V, D and J gene segments, CDR3 sequences were aligned to IMGT reference sequences. For a sequence to be retained, a match of at least six nucleotides to both a V gene segment and a J gene segment was required. Rearrangements were called productive when the CDR3 lacked stop codons and stayed in frame with V and J; all others were non-productive. Following IMGT convention, CDR3 was defined as the stretch from the second conserved V-encoded cysteine to the conserved J-encoded phenylalanine. The earlier analysis of about 610 of the donors excluded any sequence lacking an unambiguous match to a single V gene segment. In an earlier analysis of approximately 500 of the donors, a V segment was called functional when productive rearrangements were above 56.7%, and segregating when the standard deviation between donors exceeded 5%. A statistical classification framework was built for diagnosing cytomegalovirus status from the catalog of TCR beta chain sequences. A later analysis assigned V and J genes by comparing TCR nucleotide sequences with IMGT/GENE-DB human TR gene sequences. A later analysis assigned CDR3 sequences and most-parsimonious VDJ recombination scenarios with the TCRdist pipeline. In a later analysis, each TCR beta chain was defined by its CDR3 amino acid sequence together with its V-gene family, and reads lacking a unique V-gene family were excluded. A later analysis removed 500 to 600 highly shared, low-generation-probability nucleotide sequences to deal with suspected cross-contamination and a sequencing artifact. In a later analysis, a clonal expansion index was calculated for each public chain from normalized within-repertoire ranks of inferred template counts. A later analysis computed generation probabilities with a VDJ recombination model fitted to out-of-frame rearrangements, and checked the results against IGoR. A later analysis scored TCR-TCR, TCR-HLA and TCR-CMV co-occurrence with hypergeometric tests, applying a repertoire-size bias correction to TCR pairs. False discovery rates were estimated in a later analysis by permuting HLA or CMV assignments 20 times. A later analysis grouped co-occurring TCRs with DBSCAN, adding TCRdist sequence similarity when clustering within HLA-allele-positive subsets. Co-occurrence clustering excluded repertoires with fewer than 30,000 or more than 120,000 public chains, plus five with anomalous nucleotide sharing. Entries here come from immuneACCESS through TCRdb and include only in-frame sequences with V and J called. Some clones fail to appear in such tables; in the studies checked, an unresolved V gene covers under half of the shortfall, and the cause of the remainder is unknown. D and trimming come from the DNA, and the V and J calls and clone size come from that table. The sample table records 130,000 or so clones; 82% of these occur just once. The ten biggest clones cover under 2% of the sample.

The V gene is TRBV28 and the J gene is TRBJ2-5; D gene: possibly TRBD1, on 6 matching bases. The DNA end is more similar to TRBJ2-7, so the J call may be wrong. Sequences were obtained from PBMCs. The sequence was obtained from a middle-aged woman in good health and CMV-seronegative. The CDR3 in this case is CASSDPGTSSYEQYF. The DNA sequence follows: TGTGCCAGCAGTGACCCCGGGACATCCTCCTACGAGCAGTACTTC.